The sequence of this TCR beta chain was determined in a study of CD8+ T cells in alopecia areata. Regarding the study as a whole: Researchers report lesional scalp, most notably alopecia totalis/universalis, outstripped normal scalp in clonality.

Germline lookup yields CDR1 LGHNA and CDR2 YSLEER. V was cut by 5 bases and J by 2 bases, with 20 bases left in between. This CDR3 is built from 17 residues. Treatment given: oral pan-JAK inhibitor, 5-10 mg twice daily. As the sequencing template, cDNA was produced by extracting RNA and reverse transcribing it. Produced via immunoSEQ multiplex PCR; TCRdb's table is partial and in-frame only. The profile covers 100,000 to 140,000 clones, with roughly 89% appearing a single time and over 20% taken by the ten largest. In the case of this clone: The antigen remains undetermined.

This receptor was identified in a human donor with alopecia areata. The rearrangement joins TRBV4-3 to TRBJ2-3; no firm D call. The source material was CD8+ T cells sorted from blood, sampled at week 24, from a patient treated with tofacitinib. The CDR3 DNA reads TGCGCCAGCAGCGCTCCCTTCCGGGTAGACTTCACAGATACGCAGTATTTT. Encoded protein: CASSAPFRVDFTDTQYF.